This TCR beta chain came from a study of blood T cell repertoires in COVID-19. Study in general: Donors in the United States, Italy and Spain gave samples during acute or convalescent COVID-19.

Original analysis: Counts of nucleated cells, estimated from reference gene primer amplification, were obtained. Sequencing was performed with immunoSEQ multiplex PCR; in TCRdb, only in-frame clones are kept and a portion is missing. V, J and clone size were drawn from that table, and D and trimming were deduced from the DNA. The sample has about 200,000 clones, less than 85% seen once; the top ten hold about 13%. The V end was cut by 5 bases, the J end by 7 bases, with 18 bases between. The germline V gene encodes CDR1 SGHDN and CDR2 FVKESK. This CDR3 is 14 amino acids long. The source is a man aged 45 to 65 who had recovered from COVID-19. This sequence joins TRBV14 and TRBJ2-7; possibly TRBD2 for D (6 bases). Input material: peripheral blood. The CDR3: CASSNRDSPGEQYF. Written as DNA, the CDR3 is TGTGCCAGCAGCAATCGGGACTCTCCGGGGGAGCAGTACTTC. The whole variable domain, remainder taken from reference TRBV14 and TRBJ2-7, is EAGVTQFPSHSVIEKGQTVTLRCDPISGHDNLYWYRRVMGKEIKFLLHFVKESKQDESGMPNNRFLAERTGGTYSTLKVQPAELEDSGVYFCASSNRDSPGEQYFGPGTRLTVT.